Below, 27 T cell receptor beta chains from the same sample are listed, as sequenced in a study of cytomegalovirus exposure and HLA in healthy donors. The PCR had 60 Vbeta and 13 Jbeta primers. Profiling relied on immunoSEQ multiplex PCR, and the TCRdb table lists in-frame clones only, not all of them. The sample includes roughly 78,000 clones, around 58% of them seen just once. Sequencing was carried out using PBMCs. These receptors all come from a man aged 30-40 years in good health and CMV-seropositive.

This clone has at least ten counts. This rearrangement joins TRBV7-9 to TRBJ2-7; 11 positions match TRBD1. Germline values: CDR1 SEHNR, CDR2 FQNEAQ (reference sequence). With 3 bases clipped from V and 3 bases from J, the junction kept 4 bases outside the gene matches. The CDR3 length is 15 residues. As DNA, the CDR3 is TGTGCCAGCAGCTTTAGGGACAGGGGGGACTACGAGCAGTACTTC. This codes for CASSFRDRGDYEQYF.

V and J are TRBV27 and TRBJ1-5; the D gene is possibly TRBD1 (5 bases). Germline CDR1 is MNHEY and CDR2 is SMNVEV (reference sequence). This CDR3 is 13 amino acids long. Trimming removed 8 bases from V and 4 bases from J, with 12 bases in between. The CDR3 sequence: CASGRGGNQPQHF. The DNA for the CDR3 is TGTGCCAGCGGGAGGGGAGGGAATCAGCCCCAGCATTTT.

This clone was counted between two and nine times. The chain carries TRBV5-1 and TRBJ1-5; D is perhaps TRBD1 (6 bases). Trimming removed 1 base from V and 7 bases from J, with 12 bases in between. This CDR3 is built from 14 residues. Germline CDR1 is SGHRS and CDR2 is YFSETQ. CDR3 DNA sequence: TGCGCCAGCAGCTTGTCAGGGGCAGGGCAGCCCCAGCATTTT. As protein: CASSLSGAGQPQHF.

The chain's CDR3 is CASSAGTGTGNTEAFF. CDR3 bases: TGTGCCAGCAGCGCCGGGACAGGAACGGGGAACACTGAAGCTTTCTTT. The chain combines TRBV11-2 with TRBJ1-1, with TRBD1 identical over 8 bases. V lost 5 bases to trimming and J lost 1 base; unmatched junction nucleotides: 9. CDR1 and CDR2 from the germline V gene are SGHAT and FQNNGV. The CDR3 runs 16 residues.

In this sample, this clone turned up once. The CDR3 nucleotides read TGTGCCAGTAGTTACGCGCCTGGTTCCTACGAGCAGTACTTC. Amino acids: CASSYAPGSYEQYF. The rearrangement uses TRBV19 and TRBJ2-7; D unclear. In germline, CDR1 is LNHDA, CDR2 SQIVND (reference sequence). V shed 5 bases and J shed 1 base, with 12 bases lying between them. The CDR3 runs 14 residues.

The genes are TRBV19 and TRBJ1-1; TRBD1 is a possible D gene (6 bases). V lost 5 bases and J 1 base, leaving 14 bases between the germline ends. CDR3 length: 15 residues. Germline lookup yields CDR1 LNHDA and CDR2 SQIVND (reference sequence). CDR3 protein: CASSLRGHPNTEAFF. The CDR3 DNA reads as TGTGCCAGTAGTCTTAGGGGACACCCGAACACTGAAGCTTTCTTT.

The chain carries TRBV7-8 and TRBJ2-7, with 11 bases identical to TRBD2. This CDR3 contains 14 residues. Germline V gives CDR1 SGHVS, CDR2 FQNEAQ. V was pared by 5 bases and J by 7 bases, with 7 bases of the junction left unmatched. CDR3 region: CASSHSSGRNEQYF. For the CDR3, the DNA is TGTGCCAGCAGCCATTCTAGCGGGAGGAATGAGCAGTACTTC.

The chain links TRBV5-4 to TRBJ2-3, with TRBD2 matching 14 bases. The CDR3 is 18 residues long. J gave up 0 bases and V 4 bases, and 7 bases lay outside the gene matches. The germline gives CDR1 SGHNT, CDR2 YYREEE (reference sequence). The CDR3, as DNA: TGTGCCAGCAGCCGGGGACTAGCGGGGGACACGAGCACAGATACGCAGTATTTT. It codes for CASSRGLAGDTSTDTQYF.

This chain links TRBV7-6 with TRBJ2-3, with 11 bases that match TRBD2. The V gene end was trimmed by 7 bases and the J gene end by 3 bases; junction bases not matched to a gene: 6. The CDR3 spans 15 residues. The V gene's germline CDR1 is SGHVS and CDR2 FNYEAQ. Written as DNA, the CDR3 is TGTGCCAGCATCCCTAGCGGGAGGCTGACAGATACGCAGTATTTT. It specifies CASIPSGRLTDTQYF.

CDR3 in DNA: TGTGCCAGCAGCCACCGGGACTATCAAGAGACCCAGTACTTC. Translation: CASSHRDYQETQYF. The chain is built from TRBV5-6 and TRBJ2-5, with TRBD2 identical over 7 bases. The length of the CDR3 is 14 residues. The J segment lost 2 bases and the V segment lost 4 bases, leaving 5 bases of the junction unmatched. Germline V CDR1 and CDR2: SGHDT, YYEEEE. The full variable domain, its missing parts supplied by reference TRBV5-6 and TRBJ2-5, is DAGVTQSPTHLIKTRGQQVTLRCSPKSGHDTVSWYQQALGQGPQFIFQYYEEEERQRGNFPDRFSGHQFPNYSSELNVNALLLGDSALYLCASSHRDYQETQYFGPGTRLLVL.

This clone was detected a few times. This sequence joins TRBV30 and TRBJ1-6; a weak D match, TRBD1 (5 bases). The V end was cut by 0 bases, the J end by 0 bases, with 12 bases between. The CDR3 is made up of 17 amino acids. Germline V gives CDR1 GTSNPN, CDR2 SVGIG (reference sequence). CDR3 sequence (DNA): TGTGCCTGGAGTGTAATTCAGGGAAGCTCCTATAATTCACCCCTCCACTTT. Protein sequence: CAWSVIQGSSYNSPLHF.

The V and J genes are TRBV6-5 and TRBJ2-7, with 7 positions matching TRBD1. V trimming: 4 bases; J trimming: 4 bases; junction bases outside the gene matches: 1. Germline values: CDR1 MNHEY, CDR2 SVGAGI. The CDR3 totals 12 residues. CDR3 residues: CASSSTGYEQYF. The CDR3 coding sequence is TGTGCCAGCAGTTCGACAGGGTACGAGCAGTACTTC.

The V gene is TRBV4-1, the J gene TRBJ2-2; possible D gene TRBD1, 6 bases. Trimming shortened V by 1 base and J by 4 bases, and 13 bases separated the two germline ends. CDR1 is MGHRA, CDR2 YSYEKL, per germline. This CDR3 has 16 amino acids. In DNA, the CDR3 is TGCGCCAGCAGCCAAGCGACTTCACAGGGCACCGGGGAGCTGTTTTTT. This gives the protein CASSQATSQGTGELFF.

In this sample, this clone turned up a few times. This chain connects TRBV5-6 to TRBJ2-7; TRBD1 matches 10 bases. Losses at the gene ends were 1 base for V and 4 bases for J; bases not matched to a gene: 2. Germline loops: CDR1 SGHDT, CDR2 YYEEEE. The CDR3 runs 14 residues. Here the CDR3 DNA reads TGTGCCAGCAGCTTGCTGGGACAGGGGTACGAGCAGTACTTC. It yields the protein CASSLLGQGYEQYF.

This clone occurred a few times. In DNA form, the CDR3 reads TGTGCCAGCAGCGAAAACACAGGGGGCACTGAAGCTTTCTTT. It specifies CASSENTGGTEAFF. This sequence joins TRBV9 and TRBJ1-1; 8 bases align to TRBD1. The CDR3 runs to 14 residues. Looked up from germline, CDR1 is SGDLS and CDR2 is YYNGEE. J was trimmed by 4 bases and V by 3 bases; bases with no gene match: 5.

The chain carries TRBV9 and TRBJ2-1; 9 bases match TRBD2. Per the germline V gene, CDR1 is SGDLS and CDR2 is YYNGEE. The V and J ends lost 0 bases and 0 bases, in that order; junction bases with no gene match: 7. The CDR3 covers 18 residues. The CDR3 DNA reads as TGTGCCAGCAGCGTAGTGGGTAGCGGGGGCAGCTCCTACAATGAGCAGTTCTTC. The encoded protein is CASSVVGSGGSSYNEQFF.

The rearrangement joins TRBV19 to TRBJ1-5; no clear D gene. This CDR3 has 15 residues. The V gene lost 3 bases and the J gene lost 0 bases, with 9 bases spanning the gap. The germline gives CDR1 LNHDA, CDR2 SQIVND (reference sequence). In DNA form, the CDR3 reads TGTGCCAGTAGTATCTCCCCCAGTAGCAATCAGCCCCAGCATTTT. Residues: CASSISPSSNQPQHF.

This clone was counted between two and nine times. The chain carries TRBV29-1 and TRBJ2-2; 9 positions match TRBD1. Germline V gene data show CDR1 as SQVTM and CDR2 as ANQGSEA. The ends lost 6 bases at V and 1 base at J; junction bases unmatched: 3. The CDR3 covers 14 residues. CDR3 coding DNA: TGCAGCGTAGGGGGACAGGGGAACACCGGGGAGCTGTTTTTT. Protein sequence: CSVGGQGNTGELFF.

This clone is a singleton in its sample. The CDR3 DNA reads as TGTGCCAGCAGTTCTCCCGGGACTCAAGAGCAGTACTTC. This gives the protein CASSSPGTQEQYF. V gene TRBV6-5 combines with J gene TRBJ2-7, with D possibly being TRBD2 (6 bases). Trimming took 4 bases from V and 7 from J, leaving 14 bases between them. The CDR3 is 13 amino acids. From germline, CDR1 is MNHEY and CDR2 SVGAGI.

J is TRBJ2-4 and V is TRBV5-1, with TRBD1 matching over 8 bases. V shed 4 bases, J shed 7 bases, and the junction held 7 bases outside the gene matches. CDR1 is SGHRS and CDR2 is YFSETQ in the germline V gene. This CDR3 is 14 amino acids long. The CDR3 spells CASSDQGARNIQYF. CDR3 DNA sequence: TGCGCCAGCAGCGATCAGGGGGCTAGGAACATTCAGTACTTC.

The chain combines TRBV28 with TRBJ1-2, with TRBD1 matching 10 bases. The V gene end was trimmed by 7 bases and the J gene end by 8 bases; junction bases not matched to a gene: 13. The V gene's germline CDR1 is MDHEN and CDR2 SYDVKM. The CDR3 extends over 15 amino acids. CDR3 region: CASTTPLTGGYGYTF. The CDR3 bases are TGTGCCAGCACCACCCCTTTGACAGGGGGCTACGGCTACACCTTC.

V and J are TRBV27 and TRBJ2-5, with a possible D match to TRBD2 (6 bases). V lost 2 bases and J lost 5, with 12 bases in between. The length of the CDR3 is 14 residues. CDR1 is MNHEY and CDR2 is SMNVEV in the germline V gene (reference sequence). CDR3 protein: CASSLGTPLETQYF. The CDR3 DNA reads TGTGCCAGCAGTTTAGGGACTCCCCTCGAGACCCAGTACTTC.

The chain uses TRBV7-7 and TRBJ2-3; D is possibly TRBD2 (5 bases). Germline CDR1 SSHAT, CDR2 FNYEAQ (reference sequence). This CDR3 is 13 amino acids long. Trimming removed 3 bases at V and 3 bases at J, with 7 bases between. The CDR3 nucleotides read TGTGCCAGCAGCTTCCCGGGGACAGATACGCAGTATTTT. This sequence encodes CASSFPGTDTQYF.

The V call is TRBV6-1, the J call TRBJ2-2; D uncertain. The CDR3 length is 15 residues. CDR1 is MNHNS and CDR2 is SASEGT in the germline V gene. With 4 bases removed from V and 0 bases from J, the gap between germline ends came to 9 bases. CDR3 DNA sequence: TGTGCCAGCAGTGGAACGAACTCGAACACCGGGGAGCTGTTTTTT. As protein: CASSGTNSNTGELFF.

The chain employs TRBV5-4 and TRBJ1-2; D not certain. The CDR3 extends over 12 amino acids. The V gene lost 4 bases and the J gene lost 0 bases, with 4 bases spanning the gap. Per germline, CDR1 SGHNT and CDR2 YYREEE (reference sequence). The chain's CDR3 is CASSPSNYGYTF. The CDR3 DNA follows: TGTGCCAGCAGCCCCTCTAACTATGGCTACACCTTC.

This clone was counted a single time. The V gene is TRBV11-2, the J gene TRBJ2-6; D not certain. With 3 bases removed from V and 0 bases from J, the gap between germline ends came to 3 bases. The CDR3 runs 14 residues. Germline-derived CDR1 and CDR2 are SGHAT and FQNNGV. CDR3 region: CASSLSSGANVLTF. The CDR3 DNA reads as TGTGCCAGCAGCTTGAGCTCTGGGGCCAACGTCCTGACTTTC.

CDR3 sequence: CASRDDRGNDYGYTF. The DNA of the CDR3 is TGTGCCAGCAGGGATGACAGGGGAAATGACTATGGCTACACCTTC. The rearrangement uses TRBV25-1 and TRBJ1-2; 8 bases align to TRBD1. CDR3 size: 15 residues. Germline CDR1 is MGHDK and CDR2 is SYGVNS. The ends lost 6 bases at V and 3 bases at J; junction bases unmatched: 9.